The T cell receptor (beta chain) described here comes from a study of OX40 agonist ivuxolimab in advanced cancers. The CDR3 runs 14 residues. Trimming stripped 3 bases from V and 2 bases from J, with 11 bases between. Germline V CDR1 and CDR2: MDHEN, SYDVKM. Broader study findings: There were, on average, more expanded clones in CD8+ T cells than in CD4+.

The assay was immunoSEQ multiplex PCR, and TCRdb's table has in-frame clones only and misses some. The sample has fewer than 25,000 clones, 80% to 90% seen once. Regarding this clone: Its antigen is still unknown.

The sequences come from CD4+ or CD8+ T cells sorted from blood, collected in a trial of the OX40 agonist ivuxolimab. The TCR comes from an adult with an advanced solid tumor such as melanoma, head and neck, liver or kidney cancer. This chain uses TRBV28 with TRBJ2-7; D uncertain. The CDR3 sequence is CASSLGSNTYEQYF. The DNA of the CDR3 is TGTGCCAGCAGTTTGGGCAGCAATACCTACGAGCAGTACTTC.